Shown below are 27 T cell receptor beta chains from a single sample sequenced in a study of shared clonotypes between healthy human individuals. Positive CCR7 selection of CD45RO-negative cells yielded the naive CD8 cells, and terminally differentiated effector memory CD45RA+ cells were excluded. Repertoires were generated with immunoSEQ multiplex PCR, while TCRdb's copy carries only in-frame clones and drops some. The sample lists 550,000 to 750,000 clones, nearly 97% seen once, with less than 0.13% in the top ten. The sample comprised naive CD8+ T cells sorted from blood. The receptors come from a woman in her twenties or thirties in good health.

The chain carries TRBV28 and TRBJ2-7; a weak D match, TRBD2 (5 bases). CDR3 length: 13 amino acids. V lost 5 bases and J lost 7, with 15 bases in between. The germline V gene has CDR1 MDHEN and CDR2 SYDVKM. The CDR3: CASSLQPSLEQYF. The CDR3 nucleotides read TGTGCCAGCAGTCTACAGCCTAGCTTGGAGCAGTACTTC. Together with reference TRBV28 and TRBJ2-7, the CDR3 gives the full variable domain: DVKVTQSSRYLVKRTGEKVFLECVQDMDHENMFWYRQDPGLGLRLIYFSYDVKMKEKGDIPEGYSVSREKKERFSLILESASTNQTSMYLCASSLQPSLEQYFGPGTRLTVT.

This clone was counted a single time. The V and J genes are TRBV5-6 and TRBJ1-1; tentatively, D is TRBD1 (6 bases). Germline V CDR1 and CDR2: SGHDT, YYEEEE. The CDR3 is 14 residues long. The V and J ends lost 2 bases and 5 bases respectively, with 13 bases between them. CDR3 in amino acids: CASSLTGSGTEAFF. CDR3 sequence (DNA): TGTGCCAGCAGCTTAACAGGGTCTGGAACTGAAGCTTTCTTT.

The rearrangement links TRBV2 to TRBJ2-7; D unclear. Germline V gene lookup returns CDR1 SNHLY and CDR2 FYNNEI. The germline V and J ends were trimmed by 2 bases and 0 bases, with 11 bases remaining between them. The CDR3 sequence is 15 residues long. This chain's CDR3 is CASSESNDDSYEQYF. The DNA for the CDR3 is TGTGCCAGCAGTGAATCCAATGACGACTCCTACGAGCAGTACTTC.

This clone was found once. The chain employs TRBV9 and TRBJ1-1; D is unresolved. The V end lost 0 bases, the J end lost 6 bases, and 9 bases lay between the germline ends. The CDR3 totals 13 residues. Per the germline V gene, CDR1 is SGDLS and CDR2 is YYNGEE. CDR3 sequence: CASSVVEGAEAFF. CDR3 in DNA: TGTGCCAGCAGCGTAGTCGAGGGAGCTGAAGCTTTCTTT.

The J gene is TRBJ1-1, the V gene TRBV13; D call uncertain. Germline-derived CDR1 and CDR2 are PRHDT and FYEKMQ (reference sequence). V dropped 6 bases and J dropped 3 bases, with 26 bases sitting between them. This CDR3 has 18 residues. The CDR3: CASRVIVPSVPGDTEAFF. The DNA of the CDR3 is TGTGCCAGCAGGGTTATAGTCCCATCTGTCCCTGGGGACACTGAAGCTTTCTTT.

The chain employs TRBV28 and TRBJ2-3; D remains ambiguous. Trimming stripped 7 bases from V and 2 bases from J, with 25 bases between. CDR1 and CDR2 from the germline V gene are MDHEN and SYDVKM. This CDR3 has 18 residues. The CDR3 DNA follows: TGTGCCAGCACTCAATTCAGCTCTGGGGTGGTCATCACAGATACGCAGTATTTT. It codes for CASTQFSSGVVITDTQYF.

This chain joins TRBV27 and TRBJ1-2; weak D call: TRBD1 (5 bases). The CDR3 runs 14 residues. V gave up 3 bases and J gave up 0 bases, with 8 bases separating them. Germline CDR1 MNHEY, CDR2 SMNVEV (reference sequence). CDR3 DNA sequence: TGTGCCAGCAGTTTTTCGGGGGCTAACTATGGCTACACCTTC. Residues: CASSFSGANYGYTF.

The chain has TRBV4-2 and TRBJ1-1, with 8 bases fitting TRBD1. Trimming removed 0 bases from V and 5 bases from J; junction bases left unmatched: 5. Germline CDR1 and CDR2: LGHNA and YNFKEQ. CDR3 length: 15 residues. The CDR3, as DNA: TGTGCCAGCAGCCAAGACAGGGGGCAGAGTACTGAAGCTTTCTTT. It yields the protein CASSQDRGQSTEAFF.

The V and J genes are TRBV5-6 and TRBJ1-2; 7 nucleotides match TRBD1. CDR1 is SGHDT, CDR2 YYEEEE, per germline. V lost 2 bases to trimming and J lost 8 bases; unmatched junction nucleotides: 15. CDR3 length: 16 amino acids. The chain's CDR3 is CASSFTHRGPPGGYTF. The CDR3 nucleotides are TGTGCCAGCAGCTTTACTCACAGGGGCCCCCCAGGAGGCTACACCTTC.

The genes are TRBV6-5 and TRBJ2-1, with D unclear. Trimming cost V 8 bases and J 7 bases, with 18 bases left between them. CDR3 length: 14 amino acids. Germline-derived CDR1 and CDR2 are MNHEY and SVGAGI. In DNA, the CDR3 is TGTGCCAGCTCCCCAGCGTCCCAAAGGAATGAGCAGTTCTTC. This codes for CASSPASQRNEQFF.

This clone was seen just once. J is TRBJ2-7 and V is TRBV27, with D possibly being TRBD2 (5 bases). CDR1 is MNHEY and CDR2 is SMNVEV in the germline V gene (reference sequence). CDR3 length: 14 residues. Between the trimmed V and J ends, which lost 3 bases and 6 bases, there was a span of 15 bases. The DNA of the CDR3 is TGTGCCAGCAGTTTCTCAGGACCCGGACTCGAGCAGTACTTC. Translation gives CASSFSGPGLEQYF.

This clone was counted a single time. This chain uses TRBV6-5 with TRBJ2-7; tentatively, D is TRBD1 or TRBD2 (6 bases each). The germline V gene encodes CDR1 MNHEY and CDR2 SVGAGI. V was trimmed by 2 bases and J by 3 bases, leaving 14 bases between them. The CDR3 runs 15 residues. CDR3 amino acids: CASSYLEGGNYEQYF. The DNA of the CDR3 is TGTGCCAGCAGTTACCTTGAAGGGGGGAACTACGAGCAGTACTTC.

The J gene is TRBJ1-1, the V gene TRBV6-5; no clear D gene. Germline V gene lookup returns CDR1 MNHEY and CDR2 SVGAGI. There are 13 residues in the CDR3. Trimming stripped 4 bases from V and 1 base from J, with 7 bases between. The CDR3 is CASSLAGNTEAFF. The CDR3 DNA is TGTGCCAGCAGTTTGGCAGGGAACACTGAAGCTTTCTTT.

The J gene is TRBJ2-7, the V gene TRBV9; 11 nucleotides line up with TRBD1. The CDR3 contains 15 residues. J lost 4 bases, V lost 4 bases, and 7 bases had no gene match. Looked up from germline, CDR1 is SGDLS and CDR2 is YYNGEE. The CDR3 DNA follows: TGTGCCAGCAGCCTTGGACAGGGGGCGAAGTACGAGCAGTACTTC. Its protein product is CASSLGQGAKYEQYF.

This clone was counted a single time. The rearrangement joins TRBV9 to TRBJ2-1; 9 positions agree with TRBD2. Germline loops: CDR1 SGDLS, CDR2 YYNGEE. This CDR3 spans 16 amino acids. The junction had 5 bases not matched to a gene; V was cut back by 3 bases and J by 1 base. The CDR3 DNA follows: TGTGCCAGCAGCGCATTAAGCGGGAGGTCCTACAATGAGCAGTTCTTC. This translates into CASSALSGRSYNEQFF. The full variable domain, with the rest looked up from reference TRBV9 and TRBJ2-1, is DSGVTQTPKHLITATGQRVTLRCSPRSGDLSVYWYQQSLDQGLQFLIQYYNGEERAKGNILERFSAQQFPDLHSELNLSSLELGDSALYFCASSALSGRSYNEQFFGPGTRLTVL.

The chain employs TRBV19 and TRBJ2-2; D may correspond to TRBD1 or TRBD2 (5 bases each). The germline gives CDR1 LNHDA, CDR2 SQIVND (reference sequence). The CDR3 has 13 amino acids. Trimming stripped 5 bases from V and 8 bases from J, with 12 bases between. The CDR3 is CASSAGGIGELFF. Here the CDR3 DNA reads TGTGCCAGTAGTGCTGGGGGAATAGGGGAGCTGTTTTTT.

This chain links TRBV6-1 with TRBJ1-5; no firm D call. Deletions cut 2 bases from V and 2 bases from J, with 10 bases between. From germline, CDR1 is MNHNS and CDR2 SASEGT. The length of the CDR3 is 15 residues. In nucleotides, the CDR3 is TGTGCCAGCAGTGAATTGCAGTATGGCAATCAGCCCCAGCATTTT. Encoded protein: CASSELQYGNQPQHF.

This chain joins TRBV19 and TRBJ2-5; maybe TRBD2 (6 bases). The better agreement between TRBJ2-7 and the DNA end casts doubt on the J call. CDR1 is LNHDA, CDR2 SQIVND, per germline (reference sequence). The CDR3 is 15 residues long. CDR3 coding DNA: TGTGCCAGTAGTGTCTCCGGGACTCCGCGCTACGAGCAGTACTTC. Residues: CASSVSGTPRYEQYF.

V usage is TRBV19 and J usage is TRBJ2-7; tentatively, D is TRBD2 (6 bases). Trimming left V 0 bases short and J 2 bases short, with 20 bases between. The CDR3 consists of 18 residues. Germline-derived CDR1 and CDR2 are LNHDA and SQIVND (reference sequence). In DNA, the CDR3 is TGTGCCAGTAGTATAGATCGATCGCGGAGGGCTAGAACCTACGAGCAGTACTTC. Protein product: CASSIDRSRRARTYEQYF.

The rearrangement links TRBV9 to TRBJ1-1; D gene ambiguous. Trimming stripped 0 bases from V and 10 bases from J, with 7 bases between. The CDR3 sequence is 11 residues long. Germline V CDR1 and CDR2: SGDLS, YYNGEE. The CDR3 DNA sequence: TGTGCCAGCAGCGTAGGGGAGAGAGCTTTCTTT. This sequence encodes CASSVGERAFF.

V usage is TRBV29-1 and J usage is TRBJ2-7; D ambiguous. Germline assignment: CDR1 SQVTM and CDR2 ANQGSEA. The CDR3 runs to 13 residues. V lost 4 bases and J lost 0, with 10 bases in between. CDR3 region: CSVGARSSYEQYF. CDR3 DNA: TGCAGCGTTGGCGCCAGGAGCTCCTACGAGCAGTACTTC.

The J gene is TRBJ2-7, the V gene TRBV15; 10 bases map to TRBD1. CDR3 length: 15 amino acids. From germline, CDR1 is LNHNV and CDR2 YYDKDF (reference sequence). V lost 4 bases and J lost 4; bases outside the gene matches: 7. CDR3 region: CATSTGQGEFYEQYF. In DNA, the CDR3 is TGTGCCACCAGCACCGGACAGGGGGAATTTTACGAGCAGTACTTC.

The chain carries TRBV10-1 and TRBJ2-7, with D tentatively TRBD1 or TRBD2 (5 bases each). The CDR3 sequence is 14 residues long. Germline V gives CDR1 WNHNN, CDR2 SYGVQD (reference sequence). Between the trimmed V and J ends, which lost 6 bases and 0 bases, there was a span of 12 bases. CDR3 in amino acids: CASSPGTDSYEQYF. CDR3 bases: TGCGCCAGCAGCCCCGGGACGGACTCCTACGAGCAGTACTTC.

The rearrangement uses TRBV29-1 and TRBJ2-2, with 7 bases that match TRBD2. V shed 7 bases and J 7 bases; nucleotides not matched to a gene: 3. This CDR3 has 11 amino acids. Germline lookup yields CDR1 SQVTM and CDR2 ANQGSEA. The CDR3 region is CSARTSGELFF. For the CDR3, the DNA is TGCAGCGCCCGGACTAGCGGGGAGCTGTTTTTT.

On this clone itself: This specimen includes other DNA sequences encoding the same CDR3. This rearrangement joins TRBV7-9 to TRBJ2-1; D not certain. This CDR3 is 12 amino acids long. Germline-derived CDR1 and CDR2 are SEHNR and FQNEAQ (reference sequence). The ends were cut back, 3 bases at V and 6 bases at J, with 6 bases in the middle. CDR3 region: CASSFSGNEQFF. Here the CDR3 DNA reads TGTGCCAGCAGCTTTTCCGGCAATGAGCAGTTCTTC.

The CDR3 nucleotides are TGTGCCAGCAGTACCGCGGGGGCAGGGGAAGGCTACACCTTC. Residues: CASSTAGAGEGYTF. The chain combines TRBV2 with TRBJ1-2; perhaps TRBD1 as D (6 bases). With 5 bases removed from V and 8 bases from J, the gap between germline ends came to 18 bases. The germline gives CDR1 SNHLY, CDR2 FYNNEI. The CDR3 totals 14 residues.

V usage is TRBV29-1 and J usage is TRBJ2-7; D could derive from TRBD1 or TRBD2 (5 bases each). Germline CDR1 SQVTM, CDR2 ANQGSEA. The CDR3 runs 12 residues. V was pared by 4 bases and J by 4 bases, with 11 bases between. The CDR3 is CSVGGVGYEQYF. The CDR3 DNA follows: TGCAGCGTTGGAGGGGTTGGTTACGAGCAGTACTTC.